Listed below are T cell receptor beta chains from one sample, sequenced in a study of blood T cell repertoires in COVID-19. The assay was immunoSEQ multiplex PCR, and TCRdb's table has in-frame clones only and misses some. The top ten hold around 5% of the sample, which has 130,000 or so clones, around 75% seen once. Material: peripheral blood. The receptors come from a woman in her 70s with COVID-19, enrolled during active disease. The CDR3 runs from the conserved cysteine through the conserved F or W. The D gene is left open where the match is weak. Clone sizes are given selectively: once, few, many, or a class where the clone is expanded.

TRBJ2-3 | once | TRBV5-1 | TRBD2 | CASSSIAGGQDTQYF | TGCGCCAGCAGCTCCATAGCGGGGGGGCAAGATACGCAGTATTTT
TRBJ2-3 | - | TRBV6-4 | TRBD2 | CASSVAGGTDTQYF | TGTGCCAGCAGCGTAGCGGGGGGCACAGATACGCAGTATTTT
TRBJ2-7 | - | TRBV5-4 | - | CASSHRPGRLREQYF | TGTGCCAGCAGTCATAGACCCGGGAGATTGAGGGAGCAGTACTTC
TRBJ2-1 | - | TRBV10-3 | TRBD2 | CAISEQAGGDSNEQFF | TGTGCCATCAGTGAACAAGCGGGGGGGGACAGCAATGAGCAGTTCTTC
TRBJ1-5 | - | TRBV5-6 | TRBD1 | CASSLGQGAADF | TGTGCCAGCAGCTTGGGACAGGGGGCCGCCGACTTT
TRBJ2-1 | - | TRBV7-9 | - | CASSTGRWQFF | TGTGCCAGCAGCACTGGGAGGTGGCAGTTCTTC
TRBJ1-2 | - | TRBV5-1 | TRBD1 | CASSFGDRVSGYTF | TGCGCCAGCAGCTTTGGGGACAGGGTGAGTGGCTACACCTTC
TRBJ2-3 | - | TRBV4-2 | TRBD2 | CASSQASRLAVGDTQYF | TGTGCCAGCAGCCAAGCCAGCCGACTAGCGGTGGGGGATACGCAGTATTTT
TRBJ1-1 | once | TRBV3-1/TRBV3-2 | TRBD1 | CASIQRDRPNTEAFF | TGTGCCAGCATCCAGCGGGACAGACCGAACACTGAAGCTTTCTTT
TRBJ2-7 | - | TRBV10-3 | - | CAIRAGTGGYEQYF | TGTGCCATCAGGGCGGGCACGGGCGGCTACGAGCAGTACTTC
TRBJ1-2 | - | TRBV6-1 | TRBD1 | CASSGGQGGFGGGYTF | TGTGCCAGCAGTGGGGGACAGGGAGGCTTCGGCGGGGGCTACACCTTC
TRBJ2-7 | - | TRBV4-1 | TRBD2 | CASSQGPGTSRRYEQYF | TGCGCCAGCAGCCAGGGACCAGGGACTAGCAGACGCTACGAGCAGTACTTC
TRBJ2-5 | - | TRBV27 | - | CASSRRVQETQYF | TGTGCCAGCAGCCGCAGGGTCCAAGAGACCCAGTACTTC
TRBJ1-4 | - | TRBV5-1 | TRBD1 | CASRTGGTVEKLFF | TGCGCCAGCAGGACAGGGGGGACGGTTGAAAAACTGTTTTTT
TRBJ2-7 | few | TRBV3-1/TRBV3-2 | TRBD1 | CASSPGTAQYEQYF | TGTGCCAGCAGCCCTGGGACAGCCCAATACGAGCAGTACTTC
TRBJ1-5 | - | TRBV25-1 | - | CASSDPGPGQPQHF | TGTGCCAGCAGTGATCCGGGTCCGGGGCAGCCCCAGCATTTT
TRBJ2-5 | once | TRBV6-5 | - | CASRPRPGTIETQYF | TGTGCCAGCAGGCCCAGGCCCGGGACAATCGAGACCCAGTACTTC
TRBJ2-7 | - | TRBV28 | TRBD1 | CASSSYGTAYEQYF | TGTGCCAGCAGTTCCTACGGGACAGCCTACGAGCAGTACTTC
TRBJ2-5 | few | TRBV20-1 | TRBD2 | CSASSLAGGVQETQYF | TGCAGTGCTAGTTCCCTAGCGGGGGGCGTCCAAGAGACCCAGTACTTC
TRBJ1-5 | - | TRBV6-5 | - | CASRSEANQPQHF | TGTGCCAGCAGGTCGGAGGCAAATCAGCCCCAGCATTTT
TRBJ2-5 | - | TRBV27 | TRBD2 | CASMGSGGHQETQYF | TGTGCCAGCATGGGTAGCGGGGGACACCAAGAGACCCAGTACTTC
TRBJ1-4 | few | TRBV4-2 | - | CASSPLFRGMEEKLFF | TGTGCCAGCAGCCCCCTCTTTAGGGGGATGGAAGAAAAACTGTTTTTT
TRBJ1-4 | - | TRBV7-9 | - | CASSPSGSLEGKLFF | TGTGCCAGCAGCCCATCCGGGTCTCTGGAAGGAAAACTGTTTTTT
TRBJ2-2 | - | TRBV19 | - | CASSMRRATAGELFF | TGTGCCAGTAGTATGAGGCGGGCTACCGCCGGGGAGCTGTTTTTT
TRBJ2-7 | - | TRBV27 | - | CASSLFGLNEQYF | TGTGCCAGCAGTTTATTTGGGCTTAACGAGCAGTACTTC
TRBJ1-2 | - | TRBV19 | TRBD1 | CASSDTGQGNGGYTF | TGTGCCAGTAGTGATACGGGACAGGGGAATGGTGGCTACACCTTC